This T cell receptor (beta chain) was profiled in a study of T cells expressing NK-cell markers. Germline lookup yields CDR1 MNHEY and CDR2 SVGAGI. There are 13 residues in the CDR3. TCRdb reprocessed the 5' RACE reads, keeping one entry per CDR3 protein, no DNA. This sample's clone table lists some 140,000 distinct CDR3 sequences. This rearrangement joins TRBV6-5 to TRBJ2-7; there is no DNA to check the TCRdb D call of TRBD1. The specimen was blood T cells: a sorted CD56 or NKG2C T cell subset, CD4+ or CD8+ T cells, or bulk PBMC T cells (not recorded which). The clonotype originates from a woman aged 45 to 65 in good health. CDR3 region: CASSRGQGGDEYF.